The next 10 T cell receptor beta chains were all read from a single sample in a study of molecular identifiers for immune sequencing clone quantification. One entry per CDR3 protein results from TCRdb running MiXCR on the PCR reads. The data contain about 640,000 distinct CDR3 sequences, just under 20% of them singletons. Sequencing input: naive CD8+ T cells from blood, with Jurkat cell RNA spiked in. Subset reported: FACS-sorted CD8+CD4-CCR7+CD45RA+ naive T cells. The receptors come from a human donor in good health. Some libraries in this study had Jurkat cell RNA spiked in.

This clonotype came up a few times. The chain joins TRBV27 to TRBJ2-2; 7 positions agree with TRBD1. The CDR3 loop spans 14 amino acids. Unmatched junction bases numbered 4, after V lost 2 bases and J lost 7 bases. Germline CDR1 reads MNHEY; CDR2 reads SMNVEV (reference sequence). The chain's CDR3 is CASSLRGPLGELFF. CDR3 nucleotides: TGTGCCAGCAGTTTAAGGGGGCCTCTCGGGGAGCTGTTTTTT.

This clonotype was counted ten times or more. The rearrangement joins TRBV20-1 to TRBJ1-1; D uncertain. The V end lost 4 bases, the J end lost 3 bases, and 15 bases lay between the germline ends. Germline CDR1 is DFQATT and CDR2 is SNEGSKA (reference sequence). The CDR3 spans 14 residues. CDR3 in DNA: TGCAGTGCTAATCTCAAGAGGAGAGACACTGAAGCTTTCTTT. Translation: CSANLKRRDTEAFF.

This clonotype has more than one count but fewer than ten. This rearrangement joins TRBV27 to TRBJ1-5; a possible D gene is TRBD1 (5 bases). The V end lost 3 bases, the J end lost 0 bases, and 12 bases lay between the germline ends. The germline V gene encodes CDR1 MNHEY and CDR2 SMNVEV (reference sequence). The CDR3 is 16 residues long. Here the CDR3 reads CASSLGVKGSNQPQHF. The CDR3 region has the DNA TGTGCCAGCAGTTTGGGGGTTAAGGGTAGCAATCAGCCCCAGCATTTT.

CDR3 coding DNA: TGTGCCAGCAGTTCCCGTGTGGGGGAATCTAACTATGGCTACACCTTC. Encoded protein: CASSSRVGESNYGYTF. The chain joins TRBV27 to TRBJ1-2, with D possibly matching TRBD1 (5 bases). The CDR3 loop spans 16 amino acids. The V gene's germline CDR1 is MNHEY and CDR2 SMNVEV (reference sequence). V lost 4 bases to trimming and J lost 0 bases, with 15 bases between them.

This clonotype was detected many times. The rearrangement joins TRBV4-1 to TRBJ2-3; no firm D call. The CDR3 runs 11 residues. Between the trimmed V and J ends, which lost 4 bases and 6 bases, there was a span of 5 bases. Germline loops: CDR1 MGHRA, CDR2 YSYEKL. The CDR3 DNA reads TGCGCCAGCAGCCTGCGGGATACGCAGTATTTT. It translates to CASSLRDTQYF.

This clonotype turned up a few times. The V and J genes are TRBV11-2 and TRBJ1-1; tentative D call: TRBD1 (6 bases). Trimming cost V 6 bases and J 4 bases, with 15 bases left between them. The CDR3 contains 14 residues. The germline CDR1 and CDR2 sequences are SGHAT and FQNNGV. CDR3 nucleotide sequence: TGTGCCAGCAGTATAATGGGGGCGAGCACTGAAGCTTTCTTT. Amino acid sequence: CASSIMGASTEAFF.

Note on this clonotype: This may stem from a read error, because a much larger clone lies one nucleotide away. The chain joins TRBV11-2 to TRBJ1-1; perhaps TRBD1 as D (5 bases). In germline, CDR1 is SGHAT, CDR2 FQNNGV. This CDR3 region has 11 residues. The CDR3 DNA is TGTGCCAGCAGATCGGGGACTGAAGCTTACTTT. It is translated as CASRSGTEAYF.

This clonotype showed up many times. The V call is TRBV27, the J call TRBJ2-7; TRBD2 agrees at 10 bases. V lost 4 bases, J lost 6 bases, and 9 bases stayed unmatched. The CDR3 length is 15 residues. Germline V gene sequence: CDR1 MNHEY, CDR2 SMNVEV (reference sequence). The CDR3 loop reads CASSSEAGGAPEQYF. CDR3 DNA: TGTGCCAGCAGTTCAGAAGCGGGAGGGGCACCCGAGCAGTACTTC.

This clonotype has ten or more counts. The chain joins TRBV5-6 to TRBJ2-5, with 9 bases aligning to TRBD1. CDR3 length: 16 amino acids. Germline CDR1 reads SGHDT; CDR2 reads YYEEEE. With V trimmed by 4 bases and J by 5 bases, 12 bases remained unmatched. The CDR3 spells CASSPDGDRAGETQYF. DNA of the CDR3: TGTGCCAGCAGCCCTGATGGGGACAGGGCGGGTGAGACCCAGTACTTC.

The genes are TRBV19 and TRBJ1-1; D is perhaps TRBD1 (5 bases). V was cut by 3 bases and J by 10 bases, with 18 bases left in between. The CDR3 runs 14 residues. Germline CDR1 is LNHDA and CDR2 is SQIVND (reference sequence). CDR3 residues: CASSIATPSGGAFF. The CDR3 coding sequence is TGTGCCAGTAGTATTGCAACACCAAGTGGGGGAGCTTTCTTT.